This TCR beta chain was documented in a study of T cell responses to AZD1222 COVID-19 vaccine. Study results and caveats: Spike-wide coverage was observed for vaccine-associated CD4 TCRs, with dominant responses at 160-218 and 743-854. Reports say nearly half of spike-specific TCRs go after unmutated variant regions. Two doses of AZD1222 preceded a rise in Spike-specific TCR breadth and depth. Clonal diversity may have been underestimated in mostly white British donors.

Comments on this clone: Antigen unknown.

Assay used: immunoSEQ multiplex PCR; TCRdb lists only in-frame clones, some missing. The data hold about 170,000 clones, with about 90% observed a single time. The sequence derives from an adult in good health. Sequenced material: peripheral blood, taken on day 0 of AZD1222 vaccination.

CDR3 residues: CASSLRKENTEAFF. The CDR3 DNA follows: TGTGCCAGCAGCTTACGCAAAGAGAACACTGAAGCTTTCTTT. The chain employs TRBV7-8 and TRBJ1-1; D is unresolved. CDR1 and CDR2 from the germline V gene are SGHVS and FQNEAQ. The CDR3 is 14 residues long. V lost 2 bases and J lost 1, with 8 bases in between.